A single T cell receptor (beta chain) is shown here with its context. Its antigen is unknown. Base qualities are not provided; no much larger clone lies one nucleotide away. The sample's time point, from its label and the paper: blood at routine non-recurrence follow-up after resection. Without any cell sorting, TCR sequencing was performed on whole RNA extracted either from tumor and nontumor lung tissue or from cryopreserved PBMC samples. Only patients for whom sufficient RNA was available from at least two tumor regions were selected for TCR sequencing. The sample is drawn from a study of spatial heterogeneity in lung cancer (dated by TCRdb to about 2019). In terms of the full investigation: Samples were obtained from fewer than 80 patients with early-stage, untreated non-small cell lung cancer from the lung TRACERx cohort. Beta-chain transcripts were consistently detected in greater numbers than alpha-chain transcripts, which likely reflected higher beta-chain transcript abundance. In the raw uncorrected reads, each unique combination of TCR and UMI appeared more than ten times on average. At surgery, both alpha and beta chains were TCR-sequenced in 220 tumor regions, about 64 matched nontumor lung samples and 56 PBMC samples. TCR alpha and beta repertoires were quantitatively compared across multiple tumor regions, matched nontumor lung and blood in non-small cell lung cancer. Follow-up PBMC samples were sequenced whenever available, with a median time to follow-up of approximately two years after resection. Nonsynonymous mutation counts, determined by whole-exome sequencing of tumor tissue, were related to features of the TCR repertoire. The full study reports these points: Ubiquitous expanded tumor TCRs were detected in blood more often at tumor resection than at routine follow-up. Confirming at a functional level the hypothesis that regional TCRs recognize regional mutations was considered to require additional single-cell paired TCR alpha and beta sequencing. Only approximately 13 patients were included in comparisons of baseline and follow-up blood repertoires.

Receptors were amplified or captured by 5' RACE. Reads for this sample came from a NextSeq 500. To allow correction of PCR and sequencing errors, the TCR library protocol tagged every TCR cDNA molecule with a unique molecular identifier. Concerning the study's data processing: Decombinator tools were used for TCR identification, UMI-based error correction and CDR3 extraction. TCRs above a frequency of 2 per 1,000, corresponding to the top 1% of the tumor frequency distribution, were defined as expanded. Rényi diversity was computed with the R vegan package after subsampling each repertoire 100 times to 5,000 TCRs. CDR3 similarity networks were built from amino acid triplet string-kernel similarity, with CDR3s being connected when pairwise similarity was above 0.82. TCRdb ran its own pipeline on the public reads, namely fastp trimming at Q25 and MiXCR clone calling, and kept in-frame beta chains. Each entry is one CDR3 protein sequence, shown with its most common DNA and genes. It is TCRdb's table, rather than the study itself, that gives the V and J calls and clone size. Across this sample there are under 150,000 distinct CDR3 sequences, with 12% seen only once. The ten largest clones take up roughly 17% of the sample.

The germline V gene (reference sequence) specifies LGHDT as CDR1 and YNNKEL as CDR2. Taken from cysteine to phenylalanine, the CDR3 has 13 residues. Of the read, only the CDR3 DNA is kept; its 39 bases are in frame from base 1. Trimming costs V 7 bases and J 11 bases, and their ends lie 20 bases apart. The chain is assembled from TRBV3-1 and TRBJ1-1; possibly the D gene is TRBD1, per 5 matching bases. This specimen was PBMCs, taken at follow-up. This TCR came from a male donor with early-stage non-small cell lung cancer. This receptor has the CDR3 CASTTFRGGSAFF. The nucleotide sequence is given as TGTGCCAGCACCACCTTTAGGGGCGGATCTGCTTTCTTT.